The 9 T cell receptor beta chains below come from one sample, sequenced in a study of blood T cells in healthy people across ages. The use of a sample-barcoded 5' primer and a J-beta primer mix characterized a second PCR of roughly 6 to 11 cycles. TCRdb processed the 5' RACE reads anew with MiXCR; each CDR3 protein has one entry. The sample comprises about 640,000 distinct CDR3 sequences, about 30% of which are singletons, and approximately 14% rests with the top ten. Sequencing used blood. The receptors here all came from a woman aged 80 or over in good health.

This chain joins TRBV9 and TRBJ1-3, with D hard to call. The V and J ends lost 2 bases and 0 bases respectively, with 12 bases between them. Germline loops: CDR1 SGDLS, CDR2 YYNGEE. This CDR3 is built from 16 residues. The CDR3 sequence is CASSVGRRSSGNTIYF. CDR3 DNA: TGTGCCAGCAGCGTCGGACGCAGGTCCTCTGGAAACACCATATATTTT.

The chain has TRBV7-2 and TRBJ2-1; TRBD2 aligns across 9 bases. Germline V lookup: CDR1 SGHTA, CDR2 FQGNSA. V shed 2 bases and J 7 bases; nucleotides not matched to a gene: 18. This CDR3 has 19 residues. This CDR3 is CASSLIFSGGPSSRNEQFF. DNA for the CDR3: TGTGCCAGCAGCTTAATCTTTAGCGGGGGCCCCAGCTCACGGAATGAGCAGTTCTTC.

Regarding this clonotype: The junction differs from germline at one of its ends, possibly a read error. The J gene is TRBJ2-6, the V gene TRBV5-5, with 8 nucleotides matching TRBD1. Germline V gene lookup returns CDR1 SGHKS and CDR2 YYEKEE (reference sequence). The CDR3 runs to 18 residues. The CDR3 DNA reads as TGTGCCAGCAGCTTGGCCGGGACAGGAACCTCGGGGGCCAACGTCCGGACTTTC. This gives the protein CASSLAGTGTSGANVRTF.

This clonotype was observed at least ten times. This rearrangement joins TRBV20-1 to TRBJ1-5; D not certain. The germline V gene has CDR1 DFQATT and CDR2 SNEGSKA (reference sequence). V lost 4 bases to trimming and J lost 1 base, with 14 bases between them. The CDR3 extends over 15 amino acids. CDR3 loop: CSATGGRSSNQPQHF. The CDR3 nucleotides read TGCAGTGCTACGGGAGGGCGTTCAAGCAATCAGCCCCAGCATTTT.

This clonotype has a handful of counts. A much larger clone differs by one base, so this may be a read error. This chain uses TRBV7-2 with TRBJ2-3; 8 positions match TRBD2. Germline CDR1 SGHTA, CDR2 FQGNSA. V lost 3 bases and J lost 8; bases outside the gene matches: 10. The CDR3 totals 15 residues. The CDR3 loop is CASSFTSGTAGTQYF. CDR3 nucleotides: TGTGCCAGCAGCTTTACTAGCGGAACTGCAGGTACGCAGTATTTT.

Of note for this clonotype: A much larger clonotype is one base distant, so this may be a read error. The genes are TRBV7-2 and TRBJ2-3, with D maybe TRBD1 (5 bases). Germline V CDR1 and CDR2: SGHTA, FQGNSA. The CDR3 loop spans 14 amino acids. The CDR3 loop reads CASSLSPRTGTQYF. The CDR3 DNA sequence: TGTGCCAGCAGCTTGTCTCCCCGCACAGGTACGCAGTATTTT.

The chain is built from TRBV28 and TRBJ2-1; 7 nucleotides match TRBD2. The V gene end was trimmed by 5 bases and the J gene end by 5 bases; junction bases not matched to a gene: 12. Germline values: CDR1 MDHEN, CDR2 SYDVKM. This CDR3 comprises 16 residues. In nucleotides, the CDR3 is TGTGCCAGCAGTCTAATTGGGGGGGAGGCGGACAATGAGCAGTTCTTC. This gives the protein CASSLIGGEADNEQFF.

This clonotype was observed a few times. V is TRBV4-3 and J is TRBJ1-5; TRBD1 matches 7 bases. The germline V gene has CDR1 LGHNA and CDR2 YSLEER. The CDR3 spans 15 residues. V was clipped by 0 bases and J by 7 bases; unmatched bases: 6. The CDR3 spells CASSQERQGDQPQHF. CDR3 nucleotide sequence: TGCGCCAGCAGCCAAGAACGGCAGGGGGACCAGCCCCAGCATTTT.

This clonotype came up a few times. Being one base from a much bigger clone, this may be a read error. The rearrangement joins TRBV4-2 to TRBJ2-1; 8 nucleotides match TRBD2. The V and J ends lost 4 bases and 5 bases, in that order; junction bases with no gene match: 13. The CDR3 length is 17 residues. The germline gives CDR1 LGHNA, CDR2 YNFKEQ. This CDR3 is CASSRDQGAGDHNEQFF. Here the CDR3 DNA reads TGTGCCAGCAGCCGAGATCAGGGAGCGGGGGACCACAATGAGCAGTTCTTC.